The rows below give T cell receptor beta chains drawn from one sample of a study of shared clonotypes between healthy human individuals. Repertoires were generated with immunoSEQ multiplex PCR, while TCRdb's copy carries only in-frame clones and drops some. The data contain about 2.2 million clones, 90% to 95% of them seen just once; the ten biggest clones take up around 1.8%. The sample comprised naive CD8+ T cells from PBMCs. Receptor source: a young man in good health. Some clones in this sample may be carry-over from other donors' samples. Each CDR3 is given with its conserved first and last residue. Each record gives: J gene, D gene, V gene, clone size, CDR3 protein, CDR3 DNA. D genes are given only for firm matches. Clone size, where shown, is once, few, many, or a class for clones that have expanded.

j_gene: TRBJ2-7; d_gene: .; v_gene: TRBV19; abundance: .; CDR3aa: CASSIALGSLGEQYF; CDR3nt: TGTGCCAGTAGTATCGCTTTGGGGAGCCTTGGGGAGCAGTACTTC
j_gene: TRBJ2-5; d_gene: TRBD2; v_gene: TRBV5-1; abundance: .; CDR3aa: CASSPGLAGQETQYF; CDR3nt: TGCGCCAGCAGTCCGGGACTAGCGGGTCAAGAGACCCAGTACTTC
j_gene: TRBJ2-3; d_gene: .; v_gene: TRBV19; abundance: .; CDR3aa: CASSPGVIVTDTQYF; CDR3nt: TGTGCCAGTAGCCCGGGTGTTATCGTGACAGATACGCAGTATTTT
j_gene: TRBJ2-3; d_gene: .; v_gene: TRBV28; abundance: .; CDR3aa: CASSATDTQYF; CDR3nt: TGTGCCAGCTCGGCCACAGATACGCAGTATTTT
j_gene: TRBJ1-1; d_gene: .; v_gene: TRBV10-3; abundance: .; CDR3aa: CAIRDLTGEAFF; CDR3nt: TGTGCCATCAGGGATCTTACAGGGGAAGCTTTCTTT
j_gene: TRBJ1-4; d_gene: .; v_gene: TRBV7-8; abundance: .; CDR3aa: CASSPTRGTNEKLFF; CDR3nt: TGTGCCAGCAGTCCGACCAGGGGAACTAATGAAAAACTGTTTTTT
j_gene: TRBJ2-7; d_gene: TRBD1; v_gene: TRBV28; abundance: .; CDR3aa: CASSFSGTGGPNLNEQYF; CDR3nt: TGTGCCAGCAGTTTCTCCGGGACAGGGGGTCCTAATCTCAACGAGCAGTACTTC
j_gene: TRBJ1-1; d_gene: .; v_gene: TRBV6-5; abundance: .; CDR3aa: CASSYSRGNTEAFF; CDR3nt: TGTGCCAGCAGTTACTCCAGAGGGAACACTGAAGCTTTCTTT
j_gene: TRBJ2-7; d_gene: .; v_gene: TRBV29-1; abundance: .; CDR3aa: CSVEIGGPWEQYF; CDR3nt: TGCAGCGTTGAGATAGGCGGCCCCTGGGAGCAGTACTTC
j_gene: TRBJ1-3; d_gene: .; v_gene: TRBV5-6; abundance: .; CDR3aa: CASRDPSSGNTIYF; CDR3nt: TGTGCCAGCAGAGACCCGAGCTCTGGAAACACCATATATTTT
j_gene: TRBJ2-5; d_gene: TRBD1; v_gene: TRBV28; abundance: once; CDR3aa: CASSGPTGVKETQYF; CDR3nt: TGTGCCAGCAGTGGACCGACAGGGGTGAAAGAGACCCAGTACTTC
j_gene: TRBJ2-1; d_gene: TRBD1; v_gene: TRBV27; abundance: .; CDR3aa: CASSLSRGQGNEQFF; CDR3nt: TGTGCCAGCAGTTTATCGAGGGGACAGGGGAATGAGCAGTTCTTC
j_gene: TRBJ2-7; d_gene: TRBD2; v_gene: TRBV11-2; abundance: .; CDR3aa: CASSLGASGTYEQYF; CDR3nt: TGTGCCAGCAGCTTAGGCGCTAGCGGCACCTACGAGCAGTACTTC
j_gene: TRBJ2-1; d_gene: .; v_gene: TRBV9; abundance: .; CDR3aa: CASSVSPVALPAYNEQFF; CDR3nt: TGTGCCAGCAGCGTTAGCCCTGTAGCGTTACCTGCATACAATGAGCAGTTCTTC
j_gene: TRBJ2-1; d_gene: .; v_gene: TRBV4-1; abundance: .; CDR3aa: CASSQTPMGSRYNEQFF; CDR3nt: TGCGCCAGCAGCCAGACCCCAATGGGGTCGAGATACAATGAGCAGTTCTTC
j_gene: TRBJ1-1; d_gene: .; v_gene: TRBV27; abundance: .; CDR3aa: CASSIGAVTEAFF; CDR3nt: TGTGCCAGCAGTATAGGGGCGGTCACTGAAGCTTTCTTT
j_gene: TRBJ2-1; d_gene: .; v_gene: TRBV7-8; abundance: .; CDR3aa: CASSPPPSASYNEQFF; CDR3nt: TGTGCCAGCAGCCCTCCTCCTAGCGCATCCTACAATGAGCAGTTCTTC
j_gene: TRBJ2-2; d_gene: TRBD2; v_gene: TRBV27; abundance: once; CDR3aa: CASSFAGGPPNTGELFF; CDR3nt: TGTGCCAGCAGTTTTGCGGGAGGGCCCCCGAACACCGGGGAGCTGTTTTTT
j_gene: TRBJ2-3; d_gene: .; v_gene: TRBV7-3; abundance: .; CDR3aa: CASSLSGKGTDTQYF; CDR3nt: TGTGCCAGCAGCTTATCAGGGAAAGGCACAGATACGCAGTATTTT
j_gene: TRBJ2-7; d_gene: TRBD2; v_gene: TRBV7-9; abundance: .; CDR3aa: CASSLALAEAPEQYF; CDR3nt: TGTGCCAGCAGCTTAGCCCTAGCGGAAGCCCCCGAGCAGTACTTC
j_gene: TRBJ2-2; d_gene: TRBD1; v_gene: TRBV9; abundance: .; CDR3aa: CASRIGTGANTGELFF; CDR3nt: TGTGCCAGCAGGATCGGGACAGGGGCGAACACCGGGGAGCTGTTTTTT
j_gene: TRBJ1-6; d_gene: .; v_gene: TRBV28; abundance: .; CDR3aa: CASRASYNSPLHF; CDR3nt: TGTGCCAGCAGGGCTTCCTATAATTCACCCCTCCACTTT
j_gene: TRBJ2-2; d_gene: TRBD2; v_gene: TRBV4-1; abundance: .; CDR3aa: CASSQPPGTSPNTGELFF; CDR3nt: TGCGCCAGCAGCCAACCCCCCGGGACTAGTCCGAACACCGGGGAGCTGTTTTTT
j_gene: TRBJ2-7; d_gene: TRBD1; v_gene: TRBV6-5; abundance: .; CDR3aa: CASSYSTGQASYEQYF; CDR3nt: TGTGCCAGCAGTTACTCGACGGGACAGGCGTCCTACGAGCAGTACTTC
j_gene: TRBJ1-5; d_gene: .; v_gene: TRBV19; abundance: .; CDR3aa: CASSIVGNQPQHF; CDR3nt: TGTGCCAGTAGTATAGTTGGCAATCAGCCCCAGCATTTT
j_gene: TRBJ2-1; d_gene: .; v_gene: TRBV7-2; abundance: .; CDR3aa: CASSPRRSSYNEQFF; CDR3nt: TGTGCCAGCAGCCCTCGGAGAAGCTCCTACAATGAGCAGTTCTTC
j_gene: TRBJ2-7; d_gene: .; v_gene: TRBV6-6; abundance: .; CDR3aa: CASSYWTEGISYEQYF; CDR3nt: TGTGCCAGCAGTTACTGGACAGAAGGGATTAGCTACGAGCAGTACTTC
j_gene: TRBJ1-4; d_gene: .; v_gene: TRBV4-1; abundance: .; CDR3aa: CASSLISLWPNEKLFF; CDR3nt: TGCGCCAGCAGCCTTATATCGCTTTGGCCGAATGAAAAACTGTTTTTT
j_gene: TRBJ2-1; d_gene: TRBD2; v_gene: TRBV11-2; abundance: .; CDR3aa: CASSLRQPSGLAGYNEQFF; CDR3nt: TGTGCCAGCAGCTTGCGACAGCCCTCTGGACTAGCGGGGTACAATGAGCAGTTCTTC
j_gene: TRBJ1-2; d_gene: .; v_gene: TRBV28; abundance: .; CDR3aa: CASSSRGGAFGYGYTF; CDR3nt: TGTGCCAGCAGCTCACGGGGGGGAGCCTTTGGCTATGGCTACACCTTC
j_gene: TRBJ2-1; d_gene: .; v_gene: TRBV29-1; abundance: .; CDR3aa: CSVEYDSEQFF; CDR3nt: TGCAGCGTTGAATACGACAGTGAGCAGTTCTTC
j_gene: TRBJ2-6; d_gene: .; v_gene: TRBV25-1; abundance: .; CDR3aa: CASSEGTTNSGANVLTF; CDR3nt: TGTGCCAGCAGTGAGGGGACAACCAACTCTGGGGCCAACGTCCTGACTTTC
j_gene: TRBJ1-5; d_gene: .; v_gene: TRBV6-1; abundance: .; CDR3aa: CASSERRSSNQPQHF; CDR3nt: TGTGCCAGCAGTGAAAGAAGGTCTAGCAATCAGCCCCAGCATTTT
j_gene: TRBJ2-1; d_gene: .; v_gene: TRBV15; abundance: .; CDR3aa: CATSRAYFRGVGVGEQFF; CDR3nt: TGTGCCACCAGCAGAGCTTATTTTAGAGGGGTGGGAGTGGGTGAGCAGTTCTTC
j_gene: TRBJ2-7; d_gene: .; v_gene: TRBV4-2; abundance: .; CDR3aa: CASSQVWPGDYEQYF; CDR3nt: TGTGCCAGCAGCCAAGTTTGGCCAGGCGACTACGAGCAGTACTTC
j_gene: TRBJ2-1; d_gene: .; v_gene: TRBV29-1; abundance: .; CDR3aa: CSVESVTAYNEQFF; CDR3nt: TGCAGCGTTGAAAGCGTGACGGCGTACAATGAGCAGTTCTTC
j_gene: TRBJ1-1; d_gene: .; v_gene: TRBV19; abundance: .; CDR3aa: CASSIGEGTEAFF; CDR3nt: TGTGCCAGTAGTATAGGTGAAGGCACTGAAGCTTTCTTT
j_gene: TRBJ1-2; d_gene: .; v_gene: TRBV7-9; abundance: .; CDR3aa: CASSSDSTGSGYTF; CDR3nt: TGTGCCAGCAGCTCAGATTCTACAGGGAGCGGCTACACCTTC
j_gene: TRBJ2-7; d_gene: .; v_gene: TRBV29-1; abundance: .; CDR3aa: CSVEENYYEQYF; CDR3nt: TGCAGCGTTGAAGAAAATTACTACGAGCAGTACTTC
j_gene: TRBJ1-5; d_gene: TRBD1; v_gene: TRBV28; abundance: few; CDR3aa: CASSLTRQGNQPQHF; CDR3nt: TGTGCCAGCAGTTTAACCCGACAGGGGAATCAGCCCCAGCATTTT
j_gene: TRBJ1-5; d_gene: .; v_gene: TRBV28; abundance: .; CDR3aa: CASSLSQGTDQPQHF; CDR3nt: TGTGCCAGCAGTTTATCTCAGGGAACGGATCAGCCCCAGCATTTT
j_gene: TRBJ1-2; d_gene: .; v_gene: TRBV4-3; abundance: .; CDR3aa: CASSQEAGRVWVGYTF; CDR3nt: TGCGCCAGCAGCCAAGAGGCCGGCCGGGTTTGGGTTGGCTACACCTTC
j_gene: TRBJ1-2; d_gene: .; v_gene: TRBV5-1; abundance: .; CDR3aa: CASSSGLKQGYTF; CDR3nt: TGCGCCAGCAGCTCCGGACTCAAGCAGGGCTACACCTTC
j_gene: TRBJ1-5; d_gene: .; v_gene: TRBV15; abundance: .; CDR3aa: CATSRVPVNSNQPQHF; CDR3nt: TGTGCCACCAGCAGAGTACCAGTTAATAGCAATCAGCCCCAGCATTTT
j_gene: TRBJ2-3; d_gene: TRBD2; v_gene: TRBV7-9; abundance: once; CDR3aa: CASSLAGGPGTDTQYF; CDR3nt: TGTGCCAGCAGCTTAGCGGGAGGGCCTGGGACAGATACGCAGTATTTT
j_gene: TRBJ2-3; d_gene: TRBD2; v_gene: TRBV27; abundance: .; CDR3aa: CASSFIRTSGMDADTQYF; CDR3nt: TGTGCCAGCAGTTTCATTAGGACTAGCGGGATGGATGCAGATACGCAGTATTTT
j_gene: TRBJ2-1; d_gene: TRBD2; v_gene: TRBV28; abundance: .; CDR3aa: CASSLASGGLRTYNEQFF; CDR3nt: TGTGCCAGCAGTTTAGCTAGCGGAGGCTTAAGGACCTACAATGAGCAGTTCTTC
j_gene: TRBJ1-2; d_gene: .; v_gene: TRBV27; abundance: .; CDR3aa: CASSLMRGSDGYTF; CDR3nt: TGTGCCAGCAGTTTAATGAGGGGGTCAGATGGCTACACCTTC
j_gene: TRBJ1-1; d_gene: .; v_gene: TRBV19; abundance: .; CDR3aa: CASSIGQMNTEAFF; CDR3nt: TGTGCCAGTAGTATCGGACAGATGAACACTGAAGCTTTCTTT